Below, one TCR beta chain is given with its context. Its antigen is not known. Using its own MiXCR run on the reads, TCRdb lists one record per CDR3 protein. Of approximately 260,000 distinct CDR3 sequences listed, over 15% are singletons. V lost 7 bases and J lost 10, with 11 bases in between. Germline assignment: CDR1 LNHDA and CDR2 SQIVND (reference sequence). CDR3 size: 11 residues. These data originate in a study of T cell repertoires in cytomegalovirus infection. In the study overall: Signatures in public TCR beta sequences pointed to both CMV infection and matching HLA type. Overall study findings and caveats: Carriers of CMV plus the relevant HLA were identified by cumulative public TCR beta family frequency. The study found HLA-C-restricted CMV-specific TCR beta clonotypes dominating the ex vivo response.

The source of this sequence is a human donor in good health (CMV status not recorded). Some clones in this sample may be carry-over from other donors' samples. The V and J genes are TRBV19 and TRBJ2-4; D not resolved. The sample consisted of CD8+ T cells from PBMCs. CDR3 amino acids: CASTSSTIQYF. Here the CDR3 DNA reads TGTGCCAGTACCTCTTCGACAATTCAGTACTTC.